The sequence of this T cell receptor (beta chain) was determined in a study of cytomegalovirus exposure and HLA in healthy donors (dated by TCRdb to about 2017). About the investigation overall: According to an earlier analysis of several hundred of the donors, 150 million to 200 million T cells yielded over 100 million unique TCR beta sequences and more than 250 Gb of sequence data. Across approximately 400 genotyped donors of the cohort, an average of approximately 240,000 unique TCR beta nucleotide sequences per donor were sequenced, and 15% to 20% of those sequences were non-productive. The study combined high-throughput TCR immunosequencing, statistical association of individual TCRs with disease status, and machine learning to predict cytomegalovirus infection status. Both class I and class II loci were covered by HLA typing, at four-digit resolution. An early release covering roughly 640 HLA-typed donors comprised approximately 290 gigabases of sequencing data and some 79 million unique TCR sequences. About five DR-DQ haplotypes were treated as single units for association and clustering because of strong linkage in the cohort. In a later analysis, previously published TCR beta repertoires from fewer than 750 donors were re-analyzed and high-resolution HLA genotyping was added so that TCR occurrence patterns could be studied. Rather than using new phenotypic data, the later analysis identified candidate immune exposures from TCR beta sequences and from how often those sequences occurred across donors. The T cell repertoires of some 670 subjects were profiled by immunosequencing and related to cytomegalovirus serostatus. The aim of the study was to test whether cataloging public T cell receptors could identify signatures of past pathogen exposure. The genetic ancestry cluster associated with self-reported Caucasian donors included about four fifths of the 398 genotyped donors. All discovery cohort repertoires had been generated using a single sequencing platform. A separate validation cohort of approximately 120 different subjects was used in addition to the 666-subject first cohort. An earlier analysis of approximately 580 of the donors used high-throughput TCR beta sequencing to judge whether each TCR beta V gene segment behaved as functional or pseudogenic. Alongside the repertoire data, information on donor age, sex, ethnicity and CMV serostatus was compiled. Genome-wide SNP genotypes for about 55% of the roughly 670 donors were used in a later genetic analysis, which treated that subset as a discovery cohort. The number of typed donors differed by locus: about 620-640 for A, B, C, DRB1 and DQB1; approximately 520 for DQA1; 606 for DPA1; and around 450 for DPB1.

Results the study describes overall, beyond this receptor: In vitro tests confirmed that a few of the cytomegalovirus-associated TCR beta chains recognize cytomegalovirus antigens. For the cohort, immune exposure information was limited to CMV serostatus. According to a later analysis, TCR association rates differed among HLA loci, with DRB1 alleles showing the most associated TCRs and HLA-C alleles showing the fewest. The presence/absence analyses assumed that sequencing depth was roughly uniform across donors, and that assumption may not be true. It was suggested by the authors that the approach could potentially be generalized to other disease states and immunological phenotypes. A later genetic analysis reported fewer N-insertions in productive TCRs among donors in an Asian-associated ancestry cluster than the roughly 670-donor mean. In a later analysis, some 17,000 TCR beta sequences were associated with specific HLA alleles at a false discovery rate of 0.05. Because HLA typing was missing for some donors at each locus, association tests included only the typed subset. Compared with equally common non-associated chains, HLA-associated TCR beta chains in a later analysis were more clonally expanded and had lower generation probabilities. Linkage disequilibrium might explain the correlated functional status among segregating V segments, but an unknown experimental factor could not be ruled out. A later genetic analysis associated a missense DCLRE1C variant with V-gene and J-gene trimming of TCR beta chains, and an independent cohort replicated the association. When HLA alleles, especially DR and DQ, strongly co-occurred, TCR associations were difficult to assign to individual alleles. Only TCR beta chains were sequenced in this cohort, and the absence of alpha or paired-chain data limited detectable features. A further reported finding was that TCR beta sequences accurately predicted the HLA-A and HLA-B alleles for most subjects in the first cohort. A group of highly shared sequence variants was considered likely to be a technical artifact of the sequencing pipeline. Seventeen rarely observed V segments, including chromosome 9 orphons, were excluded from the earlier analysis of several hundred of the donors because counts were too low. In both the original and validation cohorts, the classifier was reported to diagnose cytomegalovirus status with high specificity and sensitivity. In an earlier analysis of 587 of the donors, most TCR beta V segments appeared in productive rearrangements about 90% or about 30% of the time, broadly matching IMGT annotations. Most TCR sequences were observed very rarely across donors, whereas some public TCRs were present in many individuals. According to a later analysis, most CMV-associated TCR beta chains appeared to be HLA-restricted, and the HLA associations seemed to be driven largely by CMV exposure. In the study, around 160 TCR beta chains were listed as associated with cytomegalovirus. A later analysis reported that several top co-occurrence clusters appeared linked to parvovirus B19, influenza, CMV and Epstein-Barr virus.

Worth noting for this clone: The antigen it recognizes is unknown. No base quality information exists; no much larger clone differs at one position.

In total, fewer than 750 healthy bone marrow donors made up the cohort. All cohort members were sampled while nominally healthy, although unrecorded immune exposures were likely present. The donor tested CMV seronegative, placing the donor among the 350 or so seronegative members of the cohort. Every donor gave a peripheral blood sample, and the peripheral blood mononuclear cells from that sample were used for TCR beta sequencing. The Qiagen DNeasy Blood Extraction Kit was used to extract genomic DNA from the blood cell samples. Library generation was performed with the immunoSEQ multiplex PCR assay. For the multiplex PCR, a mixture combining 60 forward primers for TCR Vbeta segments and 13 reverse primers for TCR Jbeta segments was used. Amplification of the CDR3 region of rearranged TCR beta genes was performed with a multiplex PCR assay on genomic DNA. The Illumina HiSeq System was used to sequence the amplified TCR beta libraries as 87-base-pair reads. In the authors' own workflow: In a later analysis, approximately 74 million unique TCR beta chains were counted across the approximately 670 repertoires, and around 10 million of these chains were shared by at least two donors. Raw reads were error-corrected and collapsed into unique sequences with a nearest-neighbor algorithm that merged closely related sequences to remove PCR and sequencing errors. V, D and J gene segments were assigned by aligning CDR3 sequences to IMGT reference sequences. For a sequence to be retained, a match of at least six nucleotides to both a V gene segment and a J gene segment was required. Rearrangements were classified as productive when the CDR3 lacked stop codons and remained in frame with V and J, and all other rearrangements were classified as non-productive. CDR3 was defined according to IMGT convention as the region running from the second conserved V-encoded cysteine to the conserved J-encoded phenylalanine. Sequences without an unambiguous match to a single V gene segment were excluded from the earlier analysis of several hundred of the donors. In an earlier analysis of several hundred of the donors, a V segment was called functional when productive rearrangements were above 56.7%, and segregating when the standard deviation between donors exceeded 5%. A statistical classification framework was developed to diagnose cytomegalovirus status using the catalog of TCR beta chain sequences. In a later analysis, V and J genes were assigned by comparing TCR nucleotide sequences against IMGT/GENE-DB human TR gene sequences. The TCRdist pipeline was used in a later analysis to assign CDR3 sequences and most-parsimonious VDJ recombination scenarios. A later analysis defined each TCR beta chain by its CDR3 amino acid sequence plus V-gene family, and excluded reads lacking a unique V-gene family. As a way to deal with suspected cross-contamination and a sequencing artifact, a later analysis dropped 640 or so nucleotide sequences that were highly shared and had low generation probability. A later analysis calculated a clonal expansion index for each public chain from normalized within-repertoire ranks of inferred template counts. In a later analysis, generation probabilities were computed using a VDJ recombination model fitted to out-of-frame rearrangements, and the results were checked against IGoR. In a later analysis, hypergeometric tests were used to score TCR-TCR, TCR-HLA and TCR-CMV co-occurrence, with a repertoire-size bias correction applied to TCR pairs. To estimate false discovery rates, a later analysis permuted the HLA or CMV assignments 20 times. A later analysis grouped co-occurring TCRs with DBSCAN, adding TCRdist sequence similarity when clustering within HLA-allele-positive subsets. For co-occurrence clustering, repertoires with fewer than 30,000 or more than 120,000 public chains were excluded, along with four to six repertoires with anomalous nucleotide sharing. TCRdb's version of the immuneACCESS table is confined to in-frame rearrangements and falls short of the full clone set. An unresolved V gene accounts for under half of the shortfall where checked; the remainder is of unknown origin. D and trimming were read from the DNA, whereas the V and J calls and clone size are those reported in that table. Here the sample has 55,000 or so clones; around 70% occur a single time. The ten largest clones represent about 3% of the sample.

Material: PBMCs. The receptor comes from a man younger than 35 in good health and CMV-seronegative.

The DNA sequence follows: TGTGCCAGCAGGGTACAGGGGCGGGCTGAAGCTTTCTTT. Its protein product is CASRVQGRAEAFF. This chain joins TRBV25-1 to TRBJ1-1; 7 junctional bases match TRBD1. From the germline V gene, CDR1 is MGHDK and CDR2 is SYGVNS. From the cysteine up to the phenylalanine, the CDR3 has a length of 13 residues. Only CDR3 DNA is held: 39 bases, read in frame from base 1. Here V drops 6 bases and J drops 6 bases, and the junction holds 7 bases not matched to any gene.